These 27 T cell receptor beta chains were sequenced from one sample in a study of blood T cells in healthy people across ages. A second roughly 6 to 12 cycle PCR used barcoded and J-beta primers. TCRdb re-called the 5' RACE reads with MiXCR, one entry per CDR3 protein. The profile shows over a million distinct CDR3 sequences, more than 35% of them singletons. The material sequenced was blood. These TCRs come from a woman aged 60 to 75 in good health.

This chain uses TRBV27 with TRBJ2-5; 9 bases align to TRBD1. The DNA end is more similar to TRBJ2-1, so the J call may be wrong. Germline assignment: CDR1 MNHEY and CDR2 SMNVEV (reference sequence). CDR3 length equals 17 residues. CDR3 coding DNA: TGTGCCAGCAGTTCCTACAGGGGGCGGACTCTCCAAGAGACCCAGTTCTTC. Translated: CASSSYRGRTLQETQFF.

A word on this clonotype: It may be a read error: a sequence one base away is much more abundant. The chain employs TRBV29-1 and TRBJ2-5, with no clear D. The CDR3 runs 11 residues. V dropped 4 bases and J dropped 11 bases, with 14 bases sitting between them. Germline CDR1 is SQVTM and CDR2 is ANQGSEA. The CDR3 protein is CSVVRSKEQYF. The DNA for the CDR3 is TGCAGCGTTGTTAGGTCGAAAGAGCAGTACTTC. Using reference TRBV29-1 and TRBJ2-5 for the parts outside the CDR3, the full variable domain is SAVISQKPSRDICQRGTSLTIQCQVDSQVTMMFWYRQQPGQSLTLIATANQGSEATYESGFVIDKFPISRPNLTFSTLTVSNMSPEDSSIYLCSVVRSKEQYFGPGTRLLVL.

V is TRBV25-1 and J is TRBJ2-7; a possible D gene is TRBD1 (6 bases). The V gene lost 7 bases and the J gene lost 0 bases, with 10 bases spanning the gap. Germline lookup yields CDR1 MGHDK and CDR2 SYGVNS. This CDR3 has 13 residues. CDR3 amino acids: CASNPDSSYEQYF. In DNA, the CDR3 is TGTGCCAGCAACCCGGACAGCTCCTACGAGCAGTACTTC.

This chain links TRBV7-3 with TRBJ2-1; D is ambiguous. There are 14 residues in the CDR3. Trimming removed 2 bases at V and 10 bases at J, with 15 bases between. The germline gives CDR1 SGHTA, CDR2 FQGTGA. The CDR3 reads CASSLLARSEEQFF. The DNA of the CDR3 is TGTGCCAGCAGCTTACTGGCTAGGTCCGAGGAGCAGTTCTTC. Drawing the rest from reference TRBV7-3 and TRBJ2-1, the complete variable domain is GAGVSQTPSNKVTEKGKYVELRCDPISGHTALYWYRQSLGQGPEFLIYFQGTGAADDSGLPNDRFFAVRPEGSVSTLKIQRTERGDSAVYLCASSLLARSEEQFFGPGTRLTVL.

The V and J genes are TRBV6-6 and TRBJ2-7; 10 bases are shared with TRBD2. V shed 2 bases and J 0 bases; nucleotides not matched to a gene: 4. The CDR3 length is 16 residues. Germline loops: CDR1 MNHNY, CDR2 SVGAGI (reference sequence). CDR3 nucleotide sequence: TGTGCCAGCAGTTACCGGACTAGCGGCAGCTCCTACGAGCAGTACTTC. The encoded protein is CASSYRTSGSSYEQYF.

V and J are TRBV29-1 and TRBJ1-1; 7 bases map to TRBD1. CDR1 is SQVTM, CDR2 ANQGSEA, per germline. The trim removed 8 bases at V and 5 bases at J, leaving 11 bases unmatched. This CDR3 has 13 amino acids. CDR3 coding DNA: TGCAGCTCCAAAAAGGGGGCGATGACTGAAGCTTTCTTT. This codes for CSSKKGAMTEAFF. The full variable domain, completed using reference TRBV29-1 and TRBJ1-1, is SAVISQKPSRDICQRGTSLTIQCQVDSQVTMMFWYRQQPGQSLTLIATANQGSEATYESGFVIDKFPISRPNLTFSTLTVSNMSPEDSSIYLCSSKKGAMTEAFFGQGTRLTVV.

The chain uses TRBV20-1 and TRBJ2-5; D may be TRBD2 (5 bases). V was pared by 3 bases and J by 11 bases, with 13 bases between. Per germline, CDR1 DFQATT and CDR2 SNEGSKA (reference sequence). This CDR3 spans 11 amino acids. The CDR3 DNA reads TGCAGTGCTAGTGAGGCTAGGAGGCAGTACTTC. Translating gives CSASEARRQYF.

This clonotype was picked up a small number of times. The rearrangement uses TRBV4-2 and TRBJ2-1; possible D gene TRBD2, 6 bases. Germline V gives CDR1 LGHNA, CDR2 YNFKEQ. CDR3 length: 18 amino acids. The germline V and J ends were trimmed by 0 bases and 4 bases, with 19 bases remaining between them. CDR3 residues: CASSQEGASAGLYNEQFF. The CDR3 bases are TGTGCCAGCAGCCAAGAAGGAGCTAGCGCGGGTTTATACAATGAGCAGTTCTTC.

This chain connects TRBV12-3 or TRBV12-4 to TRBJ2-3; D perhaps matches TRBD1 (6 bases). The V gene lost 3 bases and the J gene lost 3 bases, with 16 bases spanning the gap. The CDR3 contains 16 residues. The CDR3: CASSFQGGPRTDTQYF. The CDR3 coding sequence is TGTGCCAGCAGTTTCCAAGGGGGACCGCGTACAGATACGCAGTATTTT.

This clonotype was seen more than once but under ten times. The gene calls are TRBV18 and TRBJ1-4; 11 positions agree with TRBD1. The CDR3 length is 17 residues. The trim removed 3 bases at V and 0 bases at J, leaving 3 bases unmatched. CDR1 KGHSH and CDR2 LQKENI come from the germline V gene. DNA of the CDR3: TGTGCCAGCTCACCTGGACAGGGGGCGGCAACTAATGAAAAACTGTTTTTT. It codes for CASSPGQGAATNEKLFF.

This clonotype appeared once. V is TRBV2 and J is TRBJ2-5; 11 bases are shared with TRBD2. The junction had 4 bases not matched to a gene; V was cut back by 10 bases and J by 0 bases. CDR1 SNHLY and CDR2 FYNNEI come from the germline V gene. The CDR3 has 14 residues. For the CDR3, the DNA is TGTGCCACGCGACTAGCGGGATACCAAGAGACCCAGTACTTC. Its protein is CATRLAGYQETQYF.

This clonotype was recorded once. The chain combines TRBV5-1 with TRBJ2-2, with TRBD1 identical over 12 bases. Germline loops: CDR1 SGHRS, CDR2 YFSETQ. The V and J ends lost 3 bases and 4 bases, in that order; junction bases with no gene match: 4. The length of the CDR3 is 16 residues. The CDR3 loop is CASSSGQGASTGELFF. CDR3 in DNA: TGCGCCAGCAGCTCGGGACAGGGGGCCAGCACCGGGGAGCTGTTTTTT.

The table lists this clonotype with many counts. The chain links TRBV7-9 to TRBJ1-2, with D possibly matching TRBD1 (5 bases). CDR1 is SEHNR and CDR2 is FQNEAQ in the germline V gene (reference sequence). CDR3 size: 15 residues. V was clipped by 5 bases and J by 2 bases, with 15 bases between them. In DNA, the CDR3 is TGTGCCAGCAGCCTAGGGACTTTAACCAACTATGGCTACACCTTC. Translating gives CASSLGTLTNYGYTF.

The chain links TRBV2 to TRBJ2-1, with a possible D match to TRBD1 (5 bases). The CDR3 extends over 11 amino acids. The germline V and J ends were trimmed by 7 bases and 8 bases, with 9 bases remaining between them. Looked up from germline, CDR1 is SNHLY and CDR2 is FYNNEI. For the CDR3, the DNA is TGTGCCAGCAAGATAGGGGATGAGCAGTTCTTC. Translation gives CASKIGDEQFF.

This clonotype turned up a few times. The CDR3 region has the DNA TGCGCCAGCAGCTTGGATCAGGGAAATTACGAGCAGTACTTC. Translated: CASSLDQGNYEQYF. V usage is TRBV5-1 and J usage is TRBJ2-7, with D possibly matching TRBD1 (5 bases). In germline, CDR1 is SGHRS, CDR2 YFSETQ. The CDR3 is made up of 14 amino acids. V was trimmed by 0 bases and J by 4 bases, leaving 11 bases between them.

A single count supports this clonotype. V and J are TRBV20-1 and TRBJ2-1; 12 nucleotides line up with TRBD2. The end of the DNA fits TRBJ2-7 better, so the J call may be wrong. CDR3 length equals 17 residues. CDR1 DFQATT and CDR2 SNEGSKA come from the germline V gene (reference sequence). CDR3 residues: CSASFLAGGHNYNEQYF. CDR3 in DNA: TGCAGTGCTAGTTTTCTAGCGGGAGGGCACAATTACAATGAGCAGTACTTC.

The CDR3 nucleotides are TGTGCCATCAGTGAGTTGCCGGACACGAATGAGCAGTTCTTC. Protein sequence: CAISELPDTNEQFF. The rearrangement uses TRBV10-3 and TRBJ2-1; the D gene is possibly TRBD1 (5 bases). V lost 1 base, J lost 7 bases, and 11 bases lay in between. The CDR3 consists of 14 residues. CDR1 is ENHRY, CDR2 SYGVKD, per germline.

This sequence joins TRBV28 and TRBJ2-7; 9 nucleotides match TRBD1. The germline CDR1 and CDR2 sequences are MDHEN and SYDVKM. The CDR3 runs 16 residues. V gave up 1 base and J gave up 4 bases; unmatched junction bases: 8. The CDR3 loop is CASSLSNTGTGYEQYF. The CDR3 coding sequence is TGTGCCAGCAGTTTATCCAATACCGGGACAGGGTACGAGCAGTACTTC.

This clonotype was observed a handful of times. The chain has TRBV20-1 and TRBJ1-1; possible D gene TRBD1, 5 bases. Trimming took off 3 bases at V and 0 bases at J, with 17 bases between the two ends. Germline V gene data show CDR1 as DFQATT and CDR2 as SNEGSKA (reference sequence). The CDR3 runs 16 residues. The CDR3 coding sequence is TGCAGTGCTAGTGGAGTCGGGACGGGTATGAACACTGAAGCTTTCTTT. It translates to CSASGVGTGMNTEAFF.

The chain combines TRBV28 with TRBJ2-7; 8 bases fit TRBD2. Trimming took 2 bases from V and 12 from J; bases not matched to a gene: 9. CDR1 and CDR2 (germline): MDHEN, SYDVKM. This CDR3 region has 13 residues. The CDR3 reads CASSLGPGGDRYF. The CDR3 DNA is TGTGCCAGCAGTTTAGGACCGGGGGGGGACCGGTACTTC.

This chain's CDR3 is CSASGPKSSGANVLTF. The CDR3 DNA sequence: TGCAGTGCTAGCGGCCCTAAGAGCTCTGGGGCCAACGTCCTGACTTTC. The chain uses TRBV20-1 and TRBJ2-6; D gene unclear. The V end lost 3 bases, the J end lost 0 bases, and 12 bases lay between the germline ends. The CDR3 runs to 16 residues. From germline, CDR1 is DFQATT and CDR2 SNEGSKA (reference sequence).

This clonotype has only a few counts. CDR3 sequence (DNA): TGTGCCAGCAGTTTAAGTCCCCTTCCCGATGAGCAGTTCTTC. It is translated as CASSLSPLPDEQFF. This chain uses TRBV12-3 or TRBV12-4 with TRBJ2-1, with D unresolved. CDR3 size: 14 residues. V lost 2 bases to trimming and J lost 8 bases, with 13 bases between them.

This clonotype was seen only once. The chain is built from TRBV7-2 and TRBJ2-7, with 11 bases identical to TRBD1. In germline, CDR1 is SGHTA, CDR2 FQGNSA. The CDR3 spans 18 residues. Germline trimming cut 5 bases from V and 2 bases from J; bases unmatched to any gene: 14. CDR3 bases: TGTGCCAGCAGCCTAGGGGACAGGGGGTTTATACTTACCTACGAGCAGTACTTC. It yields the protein CASSLGDRGFILTYEQYF.

As DNA, the CDR3 is TGTGCCAGCAACAACGCGAACACCGGGGAGCTGTTTTTT. This gives the protein CASNNANTGELFF. This chain connects TRBV25-1 to TRBJ2-2; D uncertain. Germline V lookup: CDR1 MGHDK, CDR2 SYGVNS. This CDR3 contains 13 residues. V lost 7 bases, J lost 0 bases, and 6 bases lay in between.

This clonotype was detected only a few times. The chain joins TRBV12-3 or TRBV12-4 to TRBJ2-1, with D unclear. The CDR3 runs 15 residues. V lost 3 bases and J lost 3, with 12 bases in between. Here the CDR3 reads CASSLVASNYNEQFF. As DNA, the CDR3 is TGTGCCAGCAGTTTGGTCGCCAGTAACTACAATGAGCAGTTCTTC.

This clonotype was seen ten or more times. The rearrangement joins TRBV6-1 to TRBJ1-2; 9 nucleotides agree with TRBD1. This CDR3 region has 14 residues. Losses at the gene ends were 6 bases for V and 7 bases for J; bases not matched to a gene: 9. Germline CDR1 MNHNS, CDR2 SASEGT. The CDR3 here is CASRAGQGLGGYTF. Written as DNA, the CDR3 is TGTGCCAGCAGGGCGGGACAGGGTCTCGGTGGCTACACCTTC.

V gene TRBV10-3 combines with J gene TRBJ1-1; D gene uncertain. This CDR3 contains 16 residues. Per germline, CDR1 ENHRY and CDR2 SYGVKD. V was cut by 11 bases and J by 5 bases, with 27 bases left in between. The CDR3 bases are TGTGCCTCATCATCCCGAGGTCGGGGTGTATGGACTGAAGCTTTCTTT. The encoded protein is CASSSRGRGVWTEAFF.